The rows below give T cell receptor beta chains drawn from one sample of a study of naive and memory T cell subsets. TCRdb reanalysed the UMI-ligation and nested PCR reads using MiXCR and keeps one entry per CDR3 protein. The sample lists about 5,700 distinct CDR3 sequences, around 7% seen once, with 45% to 50% in the top ten. The sample consisted of effector memory CD8+ T cells from blood. These receptors all stem from a human donor in good health. The CDR3 runs from the conserved cysteine through the conserved F or W.

CDR3 protein	V gene	J gene
CASTEHGSGANVLTF	TRBV6-1	TRBJ2-6
CALSPFDRSNTEAFF	TRBV30	TRBJ1-1
CASSPLPLQPQHF	TRBV19	TRBJ1-5
CSAMMMGQGNGPQETQYF	TRBV20-1	TRBJ2-5
CAWRGEYQETQYF	TRBV30	TRBJ2-5
CASSYLAIRDNEAFF	TRBV6-2/TRBV6-3	TRBJ1-1
CASSQVETANTGELFF	TRBV3-1	TRBJ2-2
CSVEDPDRGGNQPQHF	TRBV29-1	TRBJ1-5
CSARAQNTGELFF	TRBV20-1	TRBJ2-2
CAISDGEHPEAFF	TRBV10-3	TRBJ1-1
CASSLGDSVSYEQYF	TRBV5-6	TRBJ2-7
CASTLGSGSGYNEQFF	TRBV25-1	TRBJ2-1
CASSLGQTDTQYF	TRBV13	TRBJ2-3
CASSFGGRVDEQFF	TRBV6-1	TRBJ2-1
CASSQVGGSPADTQYF	TRBV3-1	TRBJ2-3
CASSIAGYNEQFF	TRBV6-2/TRBV6-3	TRBJ2-1
CAWSGRGSPLHF	TRBV30	TRBJ1-6
CASRDVEAFF	TRBV28	TRBJ1-1
CASSQLGRPLAYEQYF	TRBV23-1	TRBJ2-7
CASSLAGGTVEQFF	TRBV12-3/TRBV12-4	TRBJ2-1
CSARDPRKSYNEQFF	TRBV20-1	TRBJ2-1
CASSEVAGGINEQFF	TRBV6-2/TRBV6-3	TRBJ2-1
CAIEPREGVPSGNTIYF	TRBV2	TRBJ1-3
CASSYSAEAEKLFF	TRBV6-5	TRBJ1-4
CAISAGPQSSYEQYF	TRBV10-3	TRBJ2-7
CASSANLAGAGEQYF	TRBV19	TRBJ2-7
CASKIGLAGLDEQFF	TRBV4-2	TRBJ2-1
CSASRLADHGTDTQYF	TRBV20-1	TRBJ2-3
CASSSLLGTSYEQYF	TRBV7-2	TRBJ2-7
CASGLNRPSPQCIPLHF	TRBV12-5	TRBJ1-6
CSARGGEGDTEAFF	TRBV20-1	TRBJ1-1
CSAHLDSLGTEAFF	TRBV29-1	TRBJ1-1
CASSESGATDTQYF	TRBV6-4	TRBJ2-3
CASSYSHENQPQHF	TRBV6-2/TRBV6-3	TRBJ1-5
CASSLVGVEGRKDTQYF	TRBV7-2	TRBJ2-3
CASANNQPQHF	TRBV12-5	TRBJ1-5
CASSGGPGSGELFF	TRBV6-4	TRBJ2-2
CASSYVGGLGAEAFF	TRBV6-6	TRBJ1-1
CATSREKGGGPTDTQYF	TRBV15	TRBJ2-3